This entry is about one TCR beta chain. Its cognate antigen is unknown. The entry originates in a study of CD8 T cells in Susac syndrome. The wider study: Active disease was present in six of the sequenced Susac syndrome patients, and remission in eight. The study's findings and limits: The study admitted that it had a relatively small number of individuals in its TCR sequencing and HLA analysis. The total CD8+ repertoires yielded 15 to 20 Susac-specific public clones and the CD8+ TEMRA repertoires yielded a few.

The sequenced target, TCR beta, came from blood CD8+ and CD4+ T cells. Reverse transcription of roughly 0.5 to 1 ug RNA was performed with random hexamers. A single record per CDR3 protein comes from TCRdb applying MiXCR to the immunoSEQ multiplex PCR reads. The sample lists under 110,000 distinct CDR3 sequences, approximately 94% seen once, with 0.41% in the top ten. The CDR3 runs 13 residues. V was cut by 4 bases and J by 7 bases, with 13 bases left in between. The germline V gene has CDR1 MNHEY and CDR2 SMNVEV (reference sequence). The receptor comes from a human donor with Susac syndrome. This chain connects TRBV27 to TRBJ1-2; the D is unclear. Input material: CD8+ T cells from PBMCs. The CDR3: CASSSQEMGGYTF. Written as DNA, the CDR3 is TGTGCCAGCAGTTCCCAGGAGATGGGTGGCTACACCTTC.